The T cell receptor (beta chain) described here comes from a study of cytomegalovirus exposure and HLA in healthy donors. In the PCR, 60 Vbeta and 13 Jbeta primers were used. Libraries were prepared by immunoSEQ multiplex PCR; TCRdb keeps only in-frame clonotypes and omits some of them. This sample has 150,000 to 200,000 clones, with around 80% found just once. With 3 bases clipped from V and 1 base from J, the junction kept 5 bases outside the gene matches. The CDR3 is made up of 15 amino acids. CDR1 and CDR2 from the germline V gene are LNHDA and SQIVND (reference sequence). The sample taken for sequencing was PBMCs. The genes are TRBV19 and TRBJ2-5; 7 positions match TRBD1. This receptor was obtained from a man in his fifties or sixties in good health and CMV-seropositive. The CDR3: CASSMGTAFQETQYF. The CDR3, as DNA: TGTGCCAGTAGTATGGGGACAGCTTTCCAAGAGACCCAGTACTTC.